The text below deals with one T cell receptor beta chain. These data originate in a study of blood T cell repertoires in COVID-19. The wider study: T cells, B-cell-depleted T cells, or PBMCs provided the cDNA or gDNA that served as material.

Methods used by the authors: Reference gene primer amplification in the assay estimated nucleated cell counts. The protocol was immunoSEQ multiplex PCR, while the TCRdb copy is restricted to in-frame clones and leaves out a portion. That table supplies the V and J calls and clone size; D and trimming were determined from the DNA. The data contain just over 300,000 clones, roughly 89% of them singletons. Participants spanned ages about 18 to 90 years and resided in fewer than 30 US areas. Before being deemed recovered, Cohort 3 donors had two negative PCRs, clearance, or symptom resolution. The germline V gene has CDR1 SGHRS and CDR2 YFSETQ. The CDR3 has 15 amino acids. The junction had 11 bases not matched to a gene; V was cut back by 5 bases and J by 8 bases.

This chain joins TRBV5-1 and TRBJ1-4; 8 bases line up with TRBD1. The specimen was PBMCs or T cells enriched from blood (not recorded which). This sequence originates from a woman younger than 30 who had recovered from COVID-19. CDR3 DNA: TGCGCCAGCAGATCCGGGACAGGCAGTAGGGAAAAACTGTTTTTT. As protein: CASRSGTGSREKLFF.